The 7 T cell receptor beta chains in this list originate from one sample, sequenced in a study of blood T cell repertoires in COVID-19. The table came from immunoSEQ multiplex PCR; TCRdb's copy has only in-frame clones and leaves some out. Of some 170,000 clones in the sample, 87% were seen once. Material: peripheral blood. The receptors derive from a woman aged 55-69 years who had recovered from COVID-19.

The chain recombines TRBV4-1 with TRBJ1-2; D possibly corresponds to TRBD1 (5 bases). The germline CDR1 and CDR2 sequences are MGHRA and YSYEKL. V lost 6 bases to trimming and J lost 8 bases, with 19 bases between them. The CDR3 has 14 residues. Here the CDR3 DNA reads TGCGCCAGCAGGGACCAGGGTAAGGGTCGGGGCTACACCTTC. Its translation is CASRDQGKGRGYTF.

The rearrangement links TRBV10-3 to TRBJ2-5, with 8 bases aligning to TRBD1. Matching the DNA end better, TRBJ2-7 makes the J call doubtful. The CDR3 has 13 residues. Germline V gives CDR1 ENHRY, CDR2 SYGVKD. CDR3 sequence reads: CAISGGQGYEQYF. CDR3 DNA sequence: TGTGCCATCAGTGGAGGACAGGGCTACGAGCAGTACTTC.

This chain links TRBV2 with TRBJ2-7; 7 positions match TRBD2. J gave up 5 bases and V 8 bases, and 3 bases lay outside the gene matches. The CDR3 is 11 amino acids. Germline CDR1 reads SNHLY; CDR2 reads FYNNEI. The CDR3 DNA reads TGTGCCAGCCGGGACTATCACGAGCAGTACTTC. Protein sequence: CASRDYHEQYF.

The chain recombines TRBV18 with TRBJ1-5; TRBD1 matches at 9 bases. Trimming removed 5 bases from V and 0 bases from J; junction bases left unmatched: 2. This CDR3 contains 15 residues. The V gene's germline CDR1 is KGHSH and CDR2 LQKENI. The CDR3, as DNA: TGTGCCAGCTCATCACAGGGGGCTAGCAATCAGCCCCAGCATTTT. The encoded protein is CASSSQGASNQPQHF.

This chain's CDR3 is CASSLVKAQKERNQPQHF. CDR3 in DNA: TGTGCCAGCAGCTTAGTAAAGGCACAGAAAGAACGCAATCAGCCCCAGCATTTT. The rearrangement uses TRBV11-2 and TRBJ1-5; D is unresolved. Germline V gene data show CDR1 as SGHAT and CDR2 as FQNNGV. V was shortened by 1 base and J by 2 bases, with 18 bases between the two germline ends. The CDR3 extends over 18 amino acids. Supplemented by reference TRBV11-2 and TRBJ1-5, the full variable domain reads EAGVAQSPRYKIIEKRQSVAFWCNPISGHATLYWYQQILGQGPKLLIQFQNNGVVDDSQLPKDRFSAERLKGVDSTLKIQPAKLEDSAVYLCASSLVKAQKERNQPQHFGDGTRLSIL.

V usage is TRBV12-3 or TRBV12-4 and J usage is TRBJ1-3; the match to TRBD1 covers 7 bases. V dropped 6 bases and J dropped 15; count of bases not matched to a gene: 11. The CDR3 totals 12 residues. The CDR3 is CASRLSSGQRYF. The CDR3 nucleotides read TGTGCCAGCAGACTAAGTTCGGGACAGCGATATTTT.

The chain recombines TRBV3-1 (or the pseudogene TRBV3-2) with TRBJ1-3; D gene uncertain. Trimming cost V 3 bases and J 0 bases, with 9 bases left between them. Germline V gives CDR1 LGHDT, CDR2 YNNKEL (reference sequence). This CDR3 comprises 15 residues. The CDR3 region has the DNA TGTGCCAGCAGCCAGCGGGTTAGCTCTGGAAACACCATATATTTT. It codes for CASSQRVSSGNTIYF.